One sample yielded the 11 T cell receptor beta chains listed below, sequenced in a study of T cell responses to AZD1222 COVID-19 vaccine. The data were produced by immunoSEQ multiplex PCR, yet TCRdb's version contains in-frame clones alone and is incomplete. The table shows about 100,000 clones, with 85% to 90% occurring only once. The specimen comprised peripheral blood, sampled on day 0 of AZD1222 vaccination. The receptors here all came from an adult in good health.

In DNA, the CDR3 is TGTGCCAGCAGCCCCGGACAGGTCACCTACGAGCAGTACTTC. Amino acid sequence: CASSPGQVTYEQYF. The chain combines TRBV6-5 with TRBJ2-7, with 7 nucleotides matching TRBD1. V gave up 6 bases and J gave up 2 bases; unmatched junction bases: 7. This CDR3 is 14 amino acids long. CDR1 is MNHEY, CDR2 SVGAGI, per germline.

The chain has TRBV25-1 and TRBJ1-1; D unclear. The germline CDR1 and CDR2 sequences are MGHDK and SYGVNS. The CDR3 runs to 13 residues. Trimming shortened V by 1 base and J by 5 bases, and 8 bases separated the two germline ends. The CDR3 loop reads CASSEWGETEAFF. CDR3 bases: TGTGCCAGCAGTGAATGGGGTGAAACTGAAGCTTTCTTT.

This sequence joins TRBV5-6 and TRBJ1-1; TRBD1 aligns across 9 bases. Germline loops: CDR1 SGHDT, CDR2 YYEEEE. Unmatched junction bases numbered 13, after V lost 3 bases and J lost 10 bases. The CDR3 runs to 15 residues. The CDR3 nucleotides read TGTGCCAGCAGCTCGGACAGGGGTAGGATGGTCGGAGCTTTCTTT. Protein: CASSSDRGRMVGAFF.

V and J are TRBV7-3 and TRBJ2-3; TRBD1 might be the D (5 bases). Germline values: CDR1 SGHTA, CDR2 FQGTGA. This CDR3 region has 13 residues. V lost 5 bases to trimming and J lost 10 bases, with 16 bases between them. The CDR3, as DNA: TGTGCCAGCAGCCCCAATACAGGTCTGTCGCAGTATTTT. Translating gives CASSPNTGLSQYF.

V usage is TRBV9 and J usage is TRBJ2-7, with 7 bases that match TRBD1. J was trimmed by 4 bases and V by 0 bases; bases with no gene match: 10. Germline V CDR1 and CDR2: SGDLS, YYNGEE. This CDR3 comprises 16 residues. CDR3 DNA: TGTGCCAGCAGCGTAGGCCAAGGGGGCGCCCCGTACGAGCAGTACTTC. It is translated as CASSVGQGGAPYEQYF.

V and J are TRBV19 and TRBJ1-4; 7 bases line up with TRBD1. The CDR3 spans 14 residues. CDR1 is LNHDA, CDR2 SQIVND, per germline (reference sequence). V shed 5 bases and J 8 bases; nucleotides not matched to a gene: 8. This chain's CDR3 is CASSPGGGREKLFF. The CDR3, as DNA: TGTGCCAGTAGTCCAGGGGGAGGACGAGAAAAACTGTTTTTT.

The CDR3 spells CASSWGTGGVSPLHF. The DNA of the CDR3 is TGTGCCAGCAGCTGGGGGACAGGGGGAGTTTCACCCCTCCACTTT. This chain uses TRBV11-2 with TRBJ1-6, with TRBD1 matching 11 bases. The V gene's germline CDR1 is SGHAT and CDR2 FQNNGV. CDR3 length: 15 residues. The junction had 5 bases not matched to a gene; V was cut back by 4 bases and J by 9 bases.

This CDR3 reads CASSPAETQYF. CDR3 nucleotide sequence: TGTGCCAGCAGCCCTGCGGAGACCCAGTACTTC. The V call is TRBV5-8, the J call TRBJ2-5; D is uncertain. This CDR3 is built from 11 residues. Between the trimmed V and J ends, which lost 4 bases and 5 bases, there was a span of 6 bases. CDR1 and CDR2 (germline): SGHTS, YDEGEE.

This rearrangement joins TRBV5-4 to TRBJ1-2, with 11 bases matching TRBD1. This CDR3 has 16 residues. Unmatched junction bases numbered 10, after V lost 1 base and J lost 8 bases. The germline V gene has CDR1 SGHNT and CDR2 YYREEE (reference sequence). The CDR3 DNA reads as TGTGCCAGCAGCTTGCCACCCGGGACAGGGGGTTTCGGCTACACCTTC. Protein: CASSLPPGTGGFGYTF.

Only a few counts were recorded for this clone. The chain carries TRBV6-1 and TRBJ2-1; D unresolved. CDR3 length: 12 residues. V was trimmed by 6 bases and J by 6 bases, leaving 9 bases between them. The germline V gene encodes CDR1 MNHNS and CDR2 SASEGT. CDR3 nucleotide sequence: TGTGCCAGCAGAACTTCCCCCAATGAGCAGTTCTTC. Translating it yields CASRTSPNEQFF.

The V call is TRBV5-1, the J call TRBJ1-1, with 10 bases aligning to TRBD1. The CDR3 spans 14 residues. Germline V lookup: CDR1 SGHRS, CDR2 YFSETQ. V dropped 3 bases and J dropped 6; count of bases not matched to a gene: 5. CDR3 bases: TGCGCCAGCAGCTATCGACAGGGGGCGGCTGAAGCTTTCTTT. Translated: CASSYRQGAAEAFF.